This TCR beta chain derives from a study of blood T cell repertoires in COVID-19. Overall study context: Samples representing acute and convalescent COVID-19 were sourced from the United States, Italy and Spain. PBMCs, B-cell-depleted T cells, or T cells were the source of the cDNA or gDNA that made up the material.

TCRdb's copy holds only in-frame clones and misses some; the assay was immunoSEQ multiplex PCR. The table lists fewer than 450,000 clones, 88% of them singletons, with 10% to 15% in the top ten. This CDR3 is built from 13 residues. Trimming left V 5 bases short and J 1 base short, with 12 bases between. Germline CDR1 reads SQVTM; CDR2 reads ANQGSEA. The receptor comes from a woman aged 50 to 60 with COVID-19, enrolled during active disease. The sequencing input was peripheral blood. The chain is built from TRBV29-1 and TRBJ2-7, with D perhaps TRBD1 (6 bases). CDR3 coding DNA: TGCAGCGTTAAGACAGGTGGATCCTACGAGCAGTACTTC. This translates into CSVKTGGSYEQYF.